This T cell receptor (beta chain) was captured in a study of TIL therapy for anti-PD-1-resistant metastatic lung cancer. For the study at large: Tumors had a median PD-L1 proportion score of about 6.6%. Study results and caveats: Compared with baseline intratumoral T cells, expanded TIL cultures were more clonal and less diverse (around 5.9% vs 31%).

Time point in this sample: pre-treatment sample, taken before nivolumab and TIL therapy. Tumor tissue came from excised metastases, mostly pleural nodules or supraclavicular lymph nodes. Patients then received nivolumab; progressors got lymphodepletion, TIL and IL-2. Enrollment ran from October 2017 to January 2020. Sequencing used immunoSEQ v3. Sequenced by immunoSEQ multiplex PCR; TCRdb stores in-frame clones only, minus some. The data hold 45,000 to 60,000 clones, with about two thirds observed a single time. The CDR3 covers 12 residues. The germline V and J ends were trimmed by 6 bases and 6 bases, with 12 bases remaining between them. Germline CDR1 and CDR2: SQVTM and ANQGSEA. On this clone itself: Antigen: not known.

The gene calls are TRBV29-1 and TRBJ1-3; D possibly corresponds to TRBD1 (6 bases). This receptor was taken from a person between 25 and 80 years old with non-small cell lung cancer. The specimen comprised tumor tissue, sampled at baseline. CDR3 sequence: CSVQGYENTIYF. CDR3 in DNA: TGCAGCGTGCAGGGGTACGAAAACACCATATATTTT.